This T cell receptor beta chain was documented in a study of T cells in Graves' hyperthyroidism and ophthalmopathy. Findings and limits, study-wide: Most thyroid-expanded clonotypes above 0.001 were also found in blood.

The sample holds a few counts of this clonotype. Its target is unknown. The CDR3 spans 15 residues. V trimming: 1 base; J trimming: 7 bases; junction bases outside the gene matches: 10. Germline CDR1 and CDR2: LGHDT and YNNKEL (reference sequence). TCR beta CDR3 regions were amplified from RNA transcripts. The study used the HTBI primer set for a first-round RT-PCR of the TCR CDR3. TCRdb reanalysed the multiplex PCR reads using MiXCR and keeps one entry per CDR3 protein. Of some 740,000 distinct CDR3 sequences listed, roughly 15% are singletons. The authors deemed Graves' hyperthyroidism stable absent ophthalmopathy progression within 18 months. Around 10 ml of fresh peripheral blood supplied the PBMCs.

The chain carries TRBV3-1 and TRBJ2-7, with 7 nucleotides matching TRBD1. This TCR was sampled from a woman aged 18 to 35 with Graves' hyperthyroidism. Sequencing was done on a sample of blood. CDR3 sequence reads: CASSQGGDRVLEQYF. In DNA, the CDR3 is TGTGCCAGCAGCCAAGGAGGAGACAGGGTACTGGAGCAGTACTTC.